This is a list of T cell receptor beta chains from one sample in a study of blood T cells in healthy people across ages. TCRdb called the 5' RACE reads again in MiXCR, with one record for every CDR3 protein. The data show more than 700,000 distinct CDR3 sequences, about 42% seen once. The sequencing sample was made of blood. These receptors all stem from a man older than 75 in good health. CDR3s include the opening cysteine and the closing phenylalanine or tryptophan. The D gene is left open where the match is weak. The size entry is marked missing in some rows and otherwise reads once, few, many or a size class.

cdr3_aa cdr3_nt j_call clone_size d_call v_call
CAISESGTDTGELFF TGTGCCATCAGTGAGTCAGGGACAGACACCGGGGAGCTGTTTTTT TRBJ2-2 many TRBD1 TRBV10-3
CATSRDRGGNSPLHF TGTGCCACCAGCAGAGATAGGGGGGGGAATTCACCCCTCCACTTT TRBJ1-6 few NA TRBV15
CASLPLGVDTQYF TGTGCCTCCCTGCCCCTGGGAGTTGATACGCAGTATTTT TRBJ2-3 NA NA TRBV6-1
CASNKDRGLTNQPQHF TGTGCCAGCAATAAGGACAGGGGGCTGACTAATCAGCCCCAGCATTTT TRBJ1-5 few TRBD1 TRBV28
CASSYSPDIYEQYF TGTGCCAGCAGTTACTCCCCGGACATCTACGAGCAGTACTTC TRBJ2-7 NA NA TRBV6-2/TRBV6-3
CASSYLAGGINNEQFF TGTGCCAGCAGTTACCTTGCGGGAGGGATAAACAATGAGCAGTTCTTC TRBJ2-1 few TRBD2 TRBV6-2/TRBV6-3
CSASSGLAFYEQYF TGCAGTGCTAGCTCGGGACTAGCATTCTACGAGCAGTACTTC TRBJ2-7 many TRBD2 TRBV20-1
CASSSREATYNEQFF TGCGCCAGCAGTTCCCGGGAAGCCACCTACAATGAGCAGTTCTTC TRBJ2-1 NA NA TRBV5-1
CASSLQGAVEKLFF TGTGCCAGCAGTCTCCAGGGGGCCGTTGAAAAACTGTTTTTT TRBJ1-4 few TRBD1 TRBV28
CASSSGLLREETQYF TGCGCCAGCAGCTCGGGACTCTTGAGGGAGGAGACCCAGTACTTC TRBJ2-5 few NA TRBV5-1
CASRKTSGPQETQYF TGCGCCAGCAGAAAAACTAGCGGGCCCCAAGAGACCCAGTACTTC TRBJ2-5 NA TRBD2 TRBV5-1
CASSLQGAVPDTQYF TGCGCCAGCAGCTTACAGGGGGCAGTTCCAGATACGCAGTATTTT TRBJ2-3 few TRBD1 TRBV5-1
CASSVDIAGGLLDTQYF TGTGCCAGCAGCGTAGATATAGCGGGAGGGCTATTGGATACGCAGTATTTT TRBJ2-3 NA TRBD2 TRBV9
CSVEGLADNEQFF TGCAGCGTTGAAGGTCTAGCGGACAATGAGCAGTTCTTC TRBJ2-1 few TRBD2 TRBV29-1
CASSEGHGDYGYTF TGTGCCAGCAGTGAAGGTCATGGTGACTATGGCTACACCTTC TRBJ1-2 NA NA TRBV6-1
CATSRGGQGLDTQYF TGTGCCACCAGCAGAGGAGGACAGGGGCTAGATACGCAGTATTTT TRBJ2-3 many TRBD1 TRBV15
CSAIIEAPNEKLFF TGCAGCGCCATAATCGAGGCGCCTAATGAAAAACTGTTTTTT TRBJ1-4 NA NA TRBV29-1
CASSLATGRGVYEQYF TGTGCCAGCAGCTTGGCCACAGGGAGAGGGGTTTACGAGCAGTACTTC TRBJ2-7 many NA TRBV5-5
CASSQGLLSNTGELFF TGTGCCAGCAGCCAAGGGCTACTTTCGAACACCGGGGAGCTGTTTTTT TRBJ2-2 NA NA TRBV14
CSARPRGAPNEKLFF TGCAGTGCTAGACCCAGGGGGGCCCCTAATGAAAAACTGTTTTTT TRBJ1-4 few TRBD1 TRBV20-1
CASSQAGLAGVSQETQYF TGTGCCAGCAGCCAAGCGGGACTAGCGGGAGTAAGCCAAGAGACCCAGTACTTC TRBJ2-5 NA TRBD2 TRBV3-1
CASRPAGTSTDTQYF TGTGCCAGCAGACCTGCCGGGACTAGCACAGATACGCAGTATTTT TRBJ2-3 NA NA TRBV28
CASSQEGQGAADGYTF TGTGCCAGCAGCCAAGAAGGGCAAGGGGCGGCCGATGGCTACACCTTC TRBJ1-2 NA NA TRBV3-1
CASSHGPSGVGTGELFF TGTGCCAGCAGCCATGGCCCTAGCGGGGTAGGAACCGGGGAGCTGTTTTTT TRBJ2-2 NA TRBD2 TRBV4-2
CASSEPGRETQYF TGTGCCAGCAGTGAACCGGGCCGGGAGACCCAGTACTTC TRBJ2-5 few NA TRBV25-1
CASSLNGPNTGELFF TGTGCCAGCAGCTTAAACGGGCCGAACACCGGGGAGCTGTTTTTT TRBJ2-2 few NA TRBV7-3
CSARSLAGPQETQYF TGCAGTGCTAGATCGCTAGCGGGCCCCCAAGAGACCCAGTACTTC TRBJ2-5 few TRBD2 TRBV20-1
CASSPLEVSEQYF TGTGCTAGCAGCCCCCTAGAGGTTTCTGAGCAGTACTTC TRBJ2-7 NA NA TRBV7-7
CSAVPGQGAQETQYF TGCAGTGCTGTACCGGGACAGGGGGCCCAAGAGACCCAGTACTTC TRBJ2-5 NA TRBD1 TRBV20-1
CASSDQTGVSYVQYF TGCGCCAGCAGCGATCAAACAGGGGTCTCCTACGTGCAGTACTTC TRBJ2-7 NA TRBD1 TRBV5-1
CASSRDGDRHEQFF TGTGCCAGCAGCCGGGACGGGGACAGGCATGAGCAGTTCTTC TRBJ2-1 NA TRBD1 TRBV7-9
CASSVDQGTYGYTF TGTGCCAGCAGCGTAGATCAGGGGACCTATGGCTACACCTTC TRBJ1-2 NA NA TRBV9
CASSFGTGGFYEQYF TGCGCCAGCAGCTTCGGGACAGGGGGCTTTTACGAGCAGTACTTC TRBJ2-7 NA TRBD1 TRBV5-1
CASSLGGGRPMNEQYF TGTGCCAGCAGCCTAGGTGGGGGACGTCCTATGAATGAGCAGTACTTC TRBJ2-5 NA NA TRBV5-6
CACTQRRDGYTF TGTGCCTGCACCCAACGACGGGATGGCTACACCTTC TRBJ1-2 NA NA TRBV6-2/TRBV6-3
CASSTTGGNYGYTF TGTGCCAGCAGCACGACTGGGGGTAACTATGGCTACACCTTC TRBJ1-2 many NA TRBV7-3
CASSYSNQGGTEAFF TGTGCCAGCAGTTACTCGAACCAGGGAGGAACTGAAGCTTTCTTT TRBJ1-1 NA NA TRBV6-5
CASSLAGALNEQFF TGTGCCAGCAGCTTAGCAGGCGCTTTAAATGAGCAGTTCTTC TRBJ2-1 few NA TRBV7-2
CASSGEANTEAFF TGTGCCAGCAGTGGGGAGGCGAACACTGAAGCTTTCTTT TRBJ1-1 NA NA TRBV2
CATSDSSGREYNEQFF TGTGCCACCAGTGATTCCAGCGGGAGAGAGTACAATGAGCAGTTCTTC TRBJ2-1 NA TRBD2 TRBV24-1
CAISEDLYGYTF TGTGCCATCAGTGAAGACCTCTATGGCTACACCTTC TRBJ1-2 NA NA TRBV10-3
CASSEEGRLYEQYF TGTGCCAGCAGCGAAGAGGGCCGACTCTACGAGCAGTACTTC TRBJ2-7 NA NA TRBV5-6